This TCR beta chain was sequenced in a study of T cell responses to AZD1222 COVID-19 vaccine. This CDR3 spans 16 amino acids. The V end lost 0 bases, the J end lost 4 bases, and 12 bases lay between the germline ends. Germline V gives CDR1 MGHRA, CDR2 YSYEKL. Note on this clone: No antigen is known for it.

The protocol was immunoSEQ multiplex PCR, while the TCRdb copy is restricted to in-frame clones and leaves out a portion. The sample includes around 75,000 clones, about 85% of them seen just once. The study, taken as a whole, reports: Spike regions recognized by vaccine-associated CD4 TCRs spanned the protein, led by 160-218 and 743-854. Compared with day 0, the breadth and depth of the Spike-specific TCR repertoire rose significantly after two doses of AZD1222. Most donors were white British, females outnumbered males, and clonal diversity was possibly underestimated. Sampled repertoires all dated from after the peak T cell response.

The chain is built from TRBV4-1 and TRBJ1-4, with D hard to call. The input for sequencing was peripheral blood, taken on day 0 of AZD1222 vaccination. The source of this sequence is an adult in good health. CDR3 sequence: CASSQEYSGVNEKLFF. As DNA, the CDR3 is TGCGCCAGCAGCCAAGAATATTCCGGGGTTAATGAAAAACTGTTTTTT.